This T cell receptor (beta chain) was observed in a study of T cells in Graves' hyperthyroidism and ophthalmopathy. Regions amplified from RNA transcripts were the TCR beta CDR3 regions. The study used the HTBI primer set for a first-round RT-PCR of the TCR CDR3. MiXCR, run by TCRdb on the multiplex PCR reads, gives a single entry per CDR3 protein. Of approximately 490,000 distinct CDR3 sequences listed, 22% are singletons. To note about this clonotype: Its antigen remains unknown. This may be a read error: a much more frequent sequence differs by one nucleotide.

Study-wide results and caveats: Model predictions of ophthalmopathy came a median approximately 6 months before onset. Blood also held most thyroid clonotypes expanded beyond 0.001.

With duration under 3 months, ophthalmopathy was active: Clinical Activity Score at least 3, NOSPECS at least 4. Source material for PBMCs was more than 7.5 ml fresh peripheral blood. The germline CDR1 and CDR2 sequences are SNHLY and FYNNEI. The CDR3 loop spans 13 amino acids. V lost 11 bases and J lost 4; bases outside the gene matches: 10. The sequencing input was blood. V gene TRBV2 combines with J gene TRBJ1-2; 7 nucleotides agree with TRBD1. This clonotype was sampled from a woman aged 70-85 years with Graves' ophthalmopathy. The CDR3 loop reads CAGIGQATYGYTF. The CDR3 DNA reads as TGTGCCGGCATAGGACAGGCCACCTATGGCTACACCTTC.